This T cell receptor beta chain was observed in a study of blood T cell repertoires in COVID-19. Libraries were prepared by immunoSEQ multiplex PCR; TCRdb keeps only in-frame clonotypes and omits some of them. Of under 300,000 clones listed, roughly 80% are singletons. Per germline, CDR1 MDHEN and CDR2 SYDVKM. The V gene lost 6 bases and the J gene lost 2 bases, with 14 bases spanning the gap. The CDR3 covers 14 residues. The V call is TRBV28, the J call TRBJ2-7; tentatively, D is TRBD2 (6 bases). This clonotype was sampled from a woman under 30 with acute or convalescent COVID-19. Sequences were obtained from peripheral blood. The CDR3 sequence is CASRFLRDPYEQYF. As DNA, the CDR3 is TGTGCCAGCAGGTTCTTGCGGGACCCCTACGAGCAGTACTTC.